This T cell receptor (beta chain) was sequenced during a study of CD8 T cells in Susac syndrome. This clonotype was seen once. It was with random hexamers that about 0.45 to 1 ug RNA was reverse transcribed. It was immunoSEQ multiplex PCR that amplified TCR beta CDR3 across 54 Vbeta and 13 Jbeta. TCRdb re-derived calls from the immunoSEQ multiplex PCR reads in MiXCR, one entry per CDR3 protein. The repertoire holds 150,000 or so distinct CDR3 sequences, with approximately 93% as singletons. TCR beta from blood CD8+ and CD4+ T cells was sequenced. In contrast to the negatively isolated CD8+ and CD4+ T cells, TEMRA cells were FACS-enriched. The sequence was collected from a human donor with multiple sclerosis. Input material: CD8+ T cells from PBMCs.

CDR3 DNA: TGCGCCAGCAGCACCGGACGGGCACCCTACGAGCAGTACTTC. Its translation: CASSTGRAPYEQYF. The chain couples TRBV5-1 to TRBJ2-7; D not resolved. Germline-derived CDR1 and CDR2 are SGHRS and YFSETQ. CDR3 length: 14 amino acids. Between the trimmed V and J ends, which lost 4 bases and 2 bases, there was a span of 13 bases.